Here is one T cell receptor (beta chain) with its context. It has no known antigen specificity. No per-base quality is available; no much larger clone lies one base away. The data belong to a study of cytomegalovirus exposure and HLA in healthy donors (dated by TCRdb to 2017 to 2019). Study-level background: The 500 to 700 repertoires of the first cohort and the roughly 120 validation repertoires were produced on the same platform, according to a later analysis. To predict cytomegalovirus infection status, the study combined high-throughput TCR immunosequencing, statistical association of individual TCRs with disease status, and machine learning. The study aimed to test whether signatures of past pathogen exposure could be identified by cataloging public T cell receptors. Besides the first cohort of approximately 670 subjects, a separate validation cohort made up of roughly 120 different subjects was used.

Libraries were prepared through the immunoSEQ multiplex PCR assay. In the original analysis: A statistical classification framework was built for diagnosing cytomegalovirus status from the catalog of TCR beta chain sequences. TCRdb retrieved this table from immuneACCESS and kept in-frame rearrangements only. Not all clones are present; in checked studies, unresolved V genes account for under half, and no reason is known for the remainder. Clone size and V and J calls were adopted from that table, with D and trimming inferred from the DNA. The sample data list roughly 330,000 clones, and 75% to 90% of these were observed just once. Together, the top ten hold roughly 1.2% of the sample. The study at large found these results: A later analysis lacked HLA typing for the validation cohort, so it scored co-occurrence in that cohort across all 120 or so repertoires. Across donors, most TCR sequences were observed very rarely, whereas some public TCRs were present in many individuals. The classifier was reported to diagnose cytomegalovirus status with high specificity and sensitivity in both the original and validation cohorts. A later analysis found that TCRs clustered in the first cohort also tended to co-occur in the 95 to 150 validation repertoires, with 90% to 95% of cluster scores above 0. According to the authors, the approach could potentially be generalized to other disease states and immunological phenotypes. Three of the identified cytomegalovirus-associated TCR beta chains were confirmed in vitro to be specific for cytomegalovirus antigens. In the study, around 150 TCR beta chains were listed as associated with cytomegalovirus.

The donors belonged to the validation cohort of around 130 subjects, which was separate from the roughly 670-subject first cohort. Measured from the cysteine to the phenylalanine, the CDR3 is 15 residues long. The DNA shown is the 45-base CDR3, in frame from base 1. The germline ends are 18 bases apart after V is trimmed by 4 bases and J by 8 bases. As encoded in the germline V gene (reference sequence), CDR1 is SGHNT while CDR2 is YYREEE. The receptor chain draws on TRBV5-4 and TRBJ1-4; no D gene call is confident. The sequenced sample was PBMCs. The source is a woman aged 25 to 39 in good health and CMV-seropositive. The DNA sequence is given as TGTGCCAGCAGCCGGAGTCTCGTCCCTGGCGAAAAACTGTTTTTT. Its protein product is CASSRSLVPGEKLFF.